The 30 T cell receptor beta chains below all came from one sample that was sequenced in a study of response to subunit inactivated influenza vaccine. Using its own MiXCR run on the RT-PCR reads, TCRdb lists one record per CDR3 protein. The sample includes about 190,000 distinct CDR3 sequences, about 15% of them seen just once. This specimen consisted of CD8+ T cells sorted from PBMCs, obtained about 5 days after vaccination. The receptors come from a man aged 50 or older who received an inactivated influenza vaccine.

This clonotype was found many times. The chain uses TRBV4-2 and TRBJ2-2; TRBD2 matches at 8 bases. The ends lost 4 bases at V and 4 bases at J; junction bases unmatched: 11. CDR1 and CDR2 from the germline V gene are LGHNA and YNFKEQ. CDR3 length: 17 amino acids. The CDR3 loop reads CASSLPPDREGTGELFF. The DNA for the CDR3 is TGTGCCAGCAGCCTACCACCGGACCGGGAGGGCACCGGGGAGCTGTTTTTT.

Many counts were recorded for this clonotype. V and J are TRBV3-1 and TRBJ1-1; no definite D call. V lost 3 bases to trimming and J lost 4 bases, with 18 bases between them. This CDR3 has 16 amino acids. Germline CDR1 is LGHDT and CDR2 is YNNKEL (reference sequence). As DNA, the CDR3 is TGTGCCAGCAGCCATGCGGTGGGGAGGTTTAGCACTGAAGCTTTCTTT. Its protein is CASSHAVGRFSTEAFF.

This chain joins TRBV12-3 or TRBV12-4 and TRBJ2-7; 7 bases map to TRBD2. This CDR3 is 14 amino acids long. V lost 4 bases to trimming and J lost 9 bases; unmatched junction nucleotides: 12. The CDR3 DNA reads TGTGCCAGCAGTTCTACTCCCGGGACTACCGTGCAGTACTTC. Translated, it gives CASSSTPGTTVQYF.

This clonotype has more than one count but fewer than ten. This chain connects TRBV7-9 to TRBJ1-1; D not certain. The germline V gene has CDR1 SEHNR and CDR2 FQNEAQ (reference sequence). This CDR3 has 13 amino acids. V shed 6 bases and J shed 5 bases, with 13 bases lying between them. DNA of the CDR3: TGTGCCAGCAGAACCCCGGTGGGAACTGAAGCTTTCTTT. It translates to CASRTPVGTEAFF.

The chain is built from TRBV5-1 and TRBJ1-1; D not resolved. CDR3 length: 12 amino acids. The germline V gene has CDR1 SGHRS and CDR2 YFSETQ. V lost 0 bases to trimming and J lost 7 bases, with 7 bases between them. CDR3 residues: CASSLGFNEAFF. In nucleotides, the CDR3 is TGCGCCAGCAGCTTGGGGTTCAATGAAGCTTTCTTT.

The chain uses TRBV27 and TRBJ1-2; maybe TRBD1 (5 bases). Germline-derived CDR1 and CDR2 are MNHEY and SMNVEV (reference sequence). V was trimmed by 5 bases and J by 4 bases, leaving 11 bases between them. This CDR3 has 13 residues. CDR3 sequence: CASSQGGGYGYTF. CDR3 sequence (DNA): TGTGCCAGCAGTCAGGGCGGCGGCTATGGCTACACCTTC.

The chain recombines TRBV6-1 with TRBJ2-3, with 9 bases lining up with TRBD1. Unmatched junction bases numbered 11, after V lost 8 bases and J lost 5 bases. The CDR3 consists of 15 residues. The V gene's germline CDR1 is MNHNS and CDR2 SASEGT. The DNA of the CDR3 is TGTGCCAGCTCCAATTGGGACAGGGATCAAGATACGCAGTATTTT. This translates into CASSNWDRDQDTQYF.

This rearrangement joins TRBV4-2 to TRBJ2-5; TRBD1 matches 9 bases. From germline, CDR1 is LGHNA and CDR2 YNFKEQ. This CDR3 contains 15 residues. The junction had 3 bases not matched to a gene; V was cut back by 2 bases and J by 2 bases. Here the CDR3 reads CASSQLGQGQETQYF. The CDR3, as DNA: TGTGCCAGCAGCCAACTGGGACAGGGACAAGAGACCCAGTACTTC.

The DNA for the CDR3 is TGCAGTGCTAGGCCTAGCGGGAACACAGATACGCAGTATTTT. This codes for CSARPSGNTDTQYF. The gene calls are TRBV20-1 and TRBJ2-3, with 9 bases lining up with TRBD2. The length of the CDR3 is 14 residues. V trimming: 3 bases; J trimming: 2 bases; junction bases outside the gene matches: 3. Germline lookup yields CDR1 DFQATT and CDR2 SNEGSKA (reference sequence).

This clonotype was counted a few times. This chain uses TRBV12-3 or TRBV12-4 with TRBJ2-7, with a tentative D call TRBD2 (6 bases). The CDR3 has 14 amino acids. The germline V and J ends were trimmed by 5 bases and 3 bases, with 14 bases remaining between them. In DNA form, the CDR3 reads TGTGCCAGCAGTCCCGGGGGACTCATCTACGAGCAGTACTTC. This translates into CASSPGGLIYEQYF.

This clonotype was seen more than once but under ten times. The V gene is TRBV12-3 or TRBV12-4, the J gene TRBJ1-4; the match to TRBD1 covers 7 bases. This CDR3 has 16 amino acids. J was trimmed by 3 bases and V by 2 bases; bases with no gene match: 6. The CDR3 is CASSLLKGAANEKLFF. For the CDR3, the DNA is TGTGCCAGCAGTTTACTAAAGGGGGCGGCTAATGAAAAACTGTTTTTT.

This clonotype was seen only a few times. This sequence joins TRBV27 and TRBJ1-6; no firm D call. The V and J ends lost 0 bases and 9 bases respectively, with 6 bases between them. This CDR3 comprises 13 residues. Per germline, CDR1 MNHEY and CDR2 SMNVEV (reference sequence). CDR3: CASSLSVLSPLHF. The CDR3 region has the DNA TGTGCCAGCAGTTTATCGGTCCTTTCACCCCTCCACTTT.

The DNA for the CDR3 is TGCAGTGCCATAGAGACTAGCGGGCTTTACGAGCAGTACTTC. Translated: CSAIETSGLYEQYF. The gene calls are TRBV20-1 and TRBJ2-7; TRBD2 matches 10 bases. The CDR3 consists of 14 residues. With V trimmed by 6 bases and J by 4 bases, 9 bases remained unmatched. In germline, CDR1 is DFQATT, CDR2 SNEGSKA (reference sequence).

In its sample, this clonotype was seen a few times. The chain employs TRBV2 and TRBJ2-7; 9 positions agree with TRBD1. This CDR3 has 13 amino acids. The junction had 3 bases not matched to a gene; V was cut back by 8 bases and J by 1 base. Germline assignment: CDR1 SNHLY and CDR2 FYNNEI. CDR3 sequence (DNA): TGTGCCAGCGGGACAGGGAGATCCTACGAGCAGTACTTC. Amino acids: CASGTGRSYEQYF.

A word on this clonotype: The junction does not match germline at one end; this may be a read error. V and J are TRBV11-2 and TRBJ2-3; D is possibly TRBD1 (5 bases). This CDR3 has 13 residues. In germline, CDR1 is SGHAT, CDR2 FQNNGV. The CDR3 reads CASSRMSTDMQYF. Here the CDR3 DNA reads TGTGCCAGCAGCCGCATGTCGACAGATATGCAGTATTTT. Looking up the rest from reference TRBV11-2 and TRBJ2-3 gives the full variable domain: EAGVAQSPRYKIIEKRQSVAFWCNPISGHATLYWYQQILGQGPKLLIQFQNNGVVDDSQLPKDRFSAERLKGVDSTLKIQPAKLEDSAVYLCASSRMSTDMQYFGPGTRLTVL.

This clonotype was counted only a few times. This chain links TRBV7-9 with TRBJ2-2; D might be TRBD1 (5 bases). The V end lost 8 bases, the J end lost 1 base, and 17 bases lay between the germline ends. The CDR3 length is 16 residues. CDR1 SEHNR and CDR2 FQNEAQ come from the germline V gene (reference sequence). The CDR3 sequence is CASPPLGERNTGELFF. The CDR3 DNA sequence: TGTGCCAGCCCCCCCTTAGGGGAACGGAACACCGGGGAGCTGTTTTTT. The entire variable domain, with the rest obtained from reference TRBV7-9 and TRBJ2-2, is as follows: DTGVSQNPRHKITKRGQNVTFRCDPISEHNRLYWYRQTLGQGPEFLTYFQNEAQLEKSRLLSDRFSAERPKGSFSTLEIQRTEQGDSAMYLCASPPLGERNTGELFFGEGSRLTVL.

There are a few counts of this clonotype. This chain uses TRBV10-3 with TRBJ2-3, with a weak D call TRBD1 (5 bases). Germline CDR1 reads ENHRY; CDR2 reads SYGVKD. The ends were cut back, 6 bases at V and 2 bases at J, with 6 bases in the middle. The CDR3 has 12 residues. In DNA form, the CDR3 reads TGTGCCATCAGGGACAACACAGATACGCAGTATTTT. Translated: CAIRDNTDTQYF.

Of note for this clonotype: One end of the junction does not line up with germline, which may come from a read error. The chain has TRBV12-3 or TRBV12-4 and TRBJ1-5; 7 bases agree with TRBD1. The CDR3 runs 15 residues. The CDR3 is CASSSHRGSNLPQHF. CDR3 coding DNA: TGTGCCAGCAGTTCCCACAGGGGTAGCAATCTGCCCCAGCATTTT.

The chain is built from TRBV7-9 and TRBJ2-7; 10 nucleotides align to TRBD2. The ends lost 2 bases at V and 0 bases at J; junction bases unmatched: 7. The germline V gene has CDR1 SEHNR and CDR2 FQNEAQ (reference sequence). The CDR3 contains 17 residues. CDR3 sequence reads: CASSLPGLAQNSYEQYF. CDR3 DNA sequence: TGTGCCAGCAGCTTACCGGGACTAGCGCAGAACTCCTACGAGCAGTACTTC.

This clonotype showed up just a few times. This rearrangement joins TRBV12-3 or TRBV12-4 to TRBJ1-1; 7 nucleotides align to TRBD1. This CDR3 is built from 15 residues. After removal of 6 bases from V and 4 bases from J, the junction contained 11 bases not matched to a gene. The CDR3, as DNA: TGTGCCAGCAGATTCAACCAGGGGGGAAGCACTGAAGCTTTCTTT. Protein product: CASRFNQGGSTEAFF.

This clonotype was seen a few times. The J gene is TRBJ2-7, the V gene TRBV7-8, with TRBD1 identical over 7 bases. J lost 1 base, V lost 2 bases, and 8 bases had no gene match. CDR3 length equals 16 residues. The germline V gene encodes CDR1 SGHVS and CDR2 FQNEAQ. The chain's CDR3 is CASSLTRQGESYEQYF. The CDR3, as DNA: TGTGCCAGCAGCTTAACGAGACAGGGAGAGTCCTACGAGCAGTACTTC.

This clonotype was counted a few times. The chain uses TRBV7-3 and TRBJ2-1; TRBD1 agrees at 9 bases. This CDR3 is 15 amino acids long. Germline V gives CDR1 SGHTA, CDR2 FQGTGA. After removal of 5 bases from V and 4 bases from J, the junction contained 6 bases not matched to a gene. Written as DNA, the CDR3 is TGTGCCAGCAGCATGGACAGGGGCATTTACAATGAGCAGTTCTTC. It encodes CASSMDRGIYNEQFF.

The chain has TRBV6-5 and TRBJ2-7; 8 bases are a match to TRBD1. The V gene's germline CDR1 is MNHEY and CDR2 SVGAGI. V lost 2 bases and J lost 3; bases outside the gene matches: 3. This CDR3 comprises 14 residues. The CDR3 loop reads CASSYDRGIYEQYF. The DNA for the CDR3 is TGTGCCAGCAGTTACGACAGGGGCATCTACGAGCAGTACTTC.

This clonotype has more than one count but fewer than ten. V gene TRBV7-3 combines with J gene TRBJ2-3, with 9 bases that match TRBD1. CDR3 length: 15 residues. CDR1 is SGHTA, CDR2 FQGTGA, per germline. The V gene end was trimmed by 5 bases and the J gene end by 0 bases; junction bases not matched to a gene: 3. This CDR3 reads CASSPTGGSTDTQYF. In DNA form, the CDR3 reads TGTGCCAGCAGCCCGACAGGGGGTAGCACAGATACGCAGTATTTT.

In its sample, this clonotype was seen a few times. This chain links TRBV6-2 or TRBV6-3 with TRBJ2-7, with a tentative D call TRBD1 (5 bases). This CDR3 is built from 14 residues. Per germline, CDR1 MNHEY and CDR2 SVGEGT. Deletions cut 3 bases from V and 5 bases from J, with 14 bases between. CDR3 loop: CASSYWGAFDEQYF. The CDR3 DNA is TGTGCCAGCAGTTATTGGGGCGCTTTCGACGAGCAGTACTTC.

The chain joins TRBV6-1 to TRBJ1-6; D may be TRBD1 (5 bases). V lost 5 bases, J lost 7 bases, and 21 bases lay in between. From germline, CDR1 is MNHNS and CDR2 SASEGT. This CDR3 comprises 17 residues. DNA for the CDR3: TGTGCCAGCAGTCTCACCCATCCGAGCAACAGGAATTCACCCCTCCACTTT. It yields the protein CASSLTHPSNRNSPLHF.

The chain links TRBV25-1 to TRBJ1-1; TRBD1 is a possible D gene (5 bases). CDR1 is MGHDK and CDR2 is SYGVNS in the germline V gene. Trimming took 5 bases from V and 5 from J, leaving 15 bases between them. This CDR3 spans 14 amino acids. The CDR3 sequence: CASSPTRGRTEAFF. DNA for the CDR3: TGTGCCAGCAGTCCGACCCGGGGCAGGACTGAAGCTTTCTTT.

The CDR3 loop reads CASSTLTNGRPYEQYF. CDR3 DNA sequence: TGTGCCAGCAGCACCCTGACTAACGGGAGGCCCTACGAGCAGTACTTC. The V and J genes are TRBV21-1 and TRBJ2-7; TRBD2 is the table's D call, not checked against the DNA. TRBV21-1 is reported as a pseudogene. The CDR3 runs to 16 residues.

The chain combines TRBV25-1 with TRBJ2-1, with D possibly TRBD2 on 6 matching bases. Germline loops: CDR1 MGHDK, CDR2 SYGVNS. The CDR3 spans 13 residues. Trimming pared 5 bases from V and 6 bases from J, leaving 11 bases between. The CDR3 spells CASSYGGPNEQFF. In DNA, the CDR3 is TGTGCCAGCAGTTACGGGGGTCCCAATGAGCAGTTCTTC.

This clonotype was counted a few times. V and J are TRBV2 and TRBJ2-3; TRBD1 is a possible D gene (5 bases). The CDR3 covers 15 residues. The germline V gene has CDR1 SNHLY and CDR2 FYNNEI. Trimming cost V 5 bases and J 1 base, with 13 bases left between them. CDR3 amino acids: CASSLDSQGTDTQYF. CDR3 nucleotides: TGTGCCAGCAGTTTGGATTCACAGGGCACAGATACGCAGTATTTT.